Each of the 24 T cell receptor beta chains below was sequenced from the same sample in a study of post-analysis software for immune sequencing data. The study, taken as a whole, reports: Roughly five TRBV segments appeared more often in patients than in controls, and TRBV5-6, TRBV5-1 and TRBV20-1 were among these.

Presence of unique molecular identifiers characterized the TCR beta cDNA libraries. TCRdb itself ran the PCR reads through MiXCR, one entry per CDR3 protein. This repertoire shows about 540,000 distinct CDR3 sequences, approximately 31% found once; its top ten account for under 7%. These TCRs are of unknown antigen specificity. The sequencing input was blood. The receptors were sampled from a girl aged 2-17 years with multiple sclerosis.

This chain uses TRBV6-2 or TRBV6-3 with TRBJ2-1; D is unclear. V lost 6 bases to trimming and J lost 9 bases, with 27 bases between them. This CDR3 has 17 amino acids. Per the germline V gene, CDR1 is MNHEY and CDR2 is SVGEGT. CDR3 protein: CASRTSRATQEGPEQFF. CDR3 DNA sequence: TGTGCCAGCAGGACCTCTCGGGCGACGCAGGAAGGTCCTGAGCAGTTCTTC.

The chain joins TRBV29-1 to TRBJ2-7; D unresolved. Germline CDR1 and CDR2: SQVTM and ANQGSEA. CDR3 length: 13 amino acids. V shed 2 bases and J shed 4 bases, with 12 bases lying between them. CDR3 in DNA: TGCAGCGTTGAACAGAGACGAGGATACGAGCAGTACTTC. It is translated as CSVEQRRGYEQYF.

This clonotype came up a few times. The chain is built from TRBV6-5 and TRBJ1-2; possibly TRBD1 for D (6 bases). CDR1 and CDR2 from the germline V gene are MNHEY and SVGAGI. The CDR3 contains 15 residues. V lost 6 bases, J lost 4 bases, and 18 bases lay in between. The CDR3 loop is CASSPVRGVLYGYTF. Written as DNA, the CDR3 is TGTGCCAGCAGCCCTGTAAGGGGGGTACTCTATGGCTACACCTTC.

The V call is TRBV4-1, the J call TRBJ1-1; TRBD1 matches at 7 bases. The CDR3 consists of 12 residues. CDR1 and CDR2 from the germline V gene are MGHRA and YSYEKL. With 1 base clipped from V and 7 bases from J, the junction kept 0 bases outside the gene matches. The CDR3 reads CASSQAGGEAFF. For the CDR3, the DNA is TGCGCCAGCAGCCAAGCAGGGGGTGAAGCTTTCTTT.

The chain has TRBV5-1 and TRBJ1-4; D call uncertain. The ends were cut back, 0 bases at V and 5 bases at J, with 5 bases in the middle. Looked up from germline, CDR1 is SGHRS and CDR2 is YFSETQ. The CDR3 sequence is 13 residues long. This CDR3 reads CASSLGGNEKLFF. CDR3 bases: TGCGCCAGCAGCTTGGGCGGGAATGAAAAACTGTTTTTT.

The chain carries TRBV7-9 and TRBJ2-6; D possibly corresponds to TRBD1 (6 bases). Germline CDR1 is SEHNR and CDR2 is FQNEAQ (reference sequence). The CDR3 loop spans 16 amino acids. The V gene lost 10 bases and the J gene lost 0 bases, with 16 bases spanning the gap. CDR3 in amino acids: CAIEQGLFSGANVLTF. The CDR3, as DNA: TGTGCCATAGAACAGGGTCTCTTCTCTGGGGCCAACGTCCTGACTTTC.

In the case of this clonotype: At one end the junction does not follow the germline gene, possibly because of a read error. The gene calls are TRBV9 and TRBJ2-3, with 7 bases fitting TRBD2. This CDR3 is built from 16 residues. The germline V gene encodes CDR1 SGDLS and CDR2 YYNGEE. The CDR3 reads CASGVGPGGSTDTQYF. CDR3 DNA: TGTGCCAGCGGCGTAGGGCCGGGGGGATCCACAGATACGCAGTATTTT.

Many counts were recorded for this clonotype. The chain is built from TRBV7-2 and TRBJ2-5, with D possibly called TRBD1 or TRBD2 (5 bases each). Germline-derived CDR1 and CDR2 are SGHTA and FQGNSA. Trimming shortened V by 0 bases and J by 5 bases, and 13 bases separated the two germline ends. The CDR3 covers 15 residues. The CDR3 DNA follows: TGTGCCAGCAGCTTAGCGGGGGAGATGGTCGAGACCCAGTACTTC. It translates to CASSLAGEMVETQYF.

The table lists this clonotype with a few counts. The V gene is TRBV2, the J gene TRBJ2-5; TRBD1 agrees at 12 bases. V lost 6 bases, J lost 5 bases, and 1 base stayed unmatched. The germline gives CDR1 SNHLY, CDR2 FYNNEI. The CDR3 consists of 13 residues. CDR3 sequence: CASRGQGAETQYF. CDR3 nucleotide sequence: TGTGCCAGCAGGGGACAGGGGGCCGAGACCCAGTACTTC.

CDR3 sequence reads: CASSSGYRALSYNEQFF. The CDR3 DNA is TGCGCCAGCAGCTCCGGCTACAGGGCGCTCTCCTACAATGAGCAGTTCTTC. This chain joins TRBV5-1 and TRBJ2-1, with a tentative D call TRBD1 (6 bases). V lost 3 bases, J lost 0 bases, and 16 bases lay in between. From germline, CDR1 is SGHRS and CDR2 YFSETQ. CDR3 length: 17 residues. The full variable domain, with the rest looked up from reference TRBV5-1 and TRBJ2-1, is KAGVTQTPRYLIKTRGQQVTLSCSPISGHRSVSWYQQTPGQGLQFLFEYFSETQRNKGNFPGRFSGRQFSNSRSEMNVSTLELGDSALYLCASSSGYRALSYNEQFFGPGTRLTVL.

The chain links TRBV29-1 to TRBJ1-2; D may be TRBD1 (5 bases). The CDR3 consists of 13 residues. The V gene lost 3 bases and the J gene lost 8 bases, with 16 bases spanning the gap. Germline V gives CDR1 SQVTM, CDR2 ANQGSEA. The CDR3 here is CSVESRGAGGYTF. CDR3 coding DNA: TGCAGCGTTGAGTCTAGAGGGGCGGGGGGCTACACCTTC.

The rearrangement uses TRBV3-1 and TRBJ1-2; D is unclear. The V gene's germline CDR1 is LGHDT and CDR2 YNNKEL (reference sequence). V dropped 1 base and J dropped 5 bases, with 8 bases sitting between them. The CDR3 totals 13 residues. The CDR3 loop is CASSQAERYGYTF. The CDR3 coding sequence is TGTGCCAGCAGCCAAGCCGAGCGATATGGCTACACCTTC.

The chain links TRBV4-2 to TRBJ2-1; the D call may be TRBD1 or TRBD2 (5 bases each). This CDR3 has 15 amino acids. Trimming left V 4 bases short and J 5 bases short, with 15 bases between. CDR1 and CDR2 (germline): LGHNA, YNFKEQ. The CDR3 spells CASSRLRRGNNEQFF. CDR3 coding DNA: TGTGCCAGCAGCCGACTACGAAGGGGAAACAATGAGCAGTTCTTC.

This CDR3 reads CSAREGVNYGYTF. DNA of the CDR3: TGCAGTGCTAGAGAAGGGGTGAACTATGGCTACACCTTC. The rearrangement links TRBV20-1 to TRBJ1-2; D perhaps matches TRBD1 (5 bases). Between the trimmed V and J ends, which lost 0 bases and 2 bases, there was a span of 7 bases. Germline V gene data show CDR1 as DFQATT and CDR2 as SNEGSKA (reference sequence). The CDR3 sequence is 13 residues long.

This clonotype occurred a few times. V and J are TRBV3-1 and TRBJ1-5; D not certain. The CDR3 is 13 residues long. Germline values: CDR1 LGHDT, CDR2 YNNKEL (reference sequence). V dropped 3 bases and J dropped 5 bases, with 8 bases sitting between them. CDR3 nucleotides: TGTGCCAGCAGCCAGACCCGAGATCAGCCCCAGCATTTT. Translation: CASSQTRDQPQHF.

In regard to this clonotype: Being one base from a much bigger clone, this may be a read error. V and J are TRBV29-1 and TRBJ2-7; the D call may be TRBD1 or TRBD2 (6 bases each). Germline lookup yields CDR1 SQVTM and CDR2 ANQGSEA. There are 12 residues in the CDR3. Deletions cut 7 bases from V and 6 bases from J, with 16 bases between. The CDR3 DNA sequence: TGCAGCGGTGAGGGGGGAGGCGGCGAGCAGTACTTC. As protein: CSGEGGGGEQYF.

The genes are TRBV7-2 and TRBJ1-2; 7 bases match TRBD1. This CDR3 comprises 15 residues. Per germline, CDR1 SGHTA and CDR2 FQGNSA. Unmatched junction bases numbered 11, after V lost 3 bases and J lost 7 bases. CDR3 in DNA: TGTGCCAGCAGCTTTACCCGGACAGGTTCTGGTGGCTACACCTTC. The encoded protein is CASSFTRTGSGGYTF.

The chain couples TRBV12-3 or TRBV12-4 to TRBJ1-1; D gene uncertain. Deletions cut 3 bases from V and 3 bases from J, with 11 bases between. The CDR3 contains 14 residues. CDR3 nucleotide sequence: TGTGCCAGCAGTTTTGGGATATCCTACACTGAAGCTTTCTTT. Translated: CASSFGISYTEAFF.

This clonotype was picked up a small number of times. This rearrangement joins TRBV6-2 or TRBV6-3 to TRBJ1-1; TRBD1 matches 7 bases. This CDR3 spans 16 amino acids. Germline assignment: CDR1 MNHEY and CDR2 SVGEGT. Trimming removed 2 bases from V and 1 base from J; junction bases left unmatched: 7. The CDR3, as DNA: TGTGCCAGCAGTTACGAAGTACAGGGGAGGAACACTGAAGCTTTCTTT. Translated: CASSYEVQGRNTEAFF.

This clonotype has only a few counts. V gene TRBV20-1 combines with J gene TRBJ2-5; TRBD2 matches 7 bases. CDR1 is DFQATT and CDR2 is SNEGSKA in the germline V gene (reference sequence). V lost 6 bases, J lost 3 bases, and 10 bases stayed unmatched. The CDR3 contains 14 residues. CDR3 in DNA: TGCAGTGCCCCTAAACCTCTAGCGGAAGAGACCCAGTACTTC. It codes for CSAPKPLAEETQYF.

The sample holds many counts of this clonotype. In nucleotides, the CDR3 is TGTGCCACCAGTCCGGGTACTCAGCCCCAGCATTTT. This translates into CATSPGTQPQHF. The chain couples TRBV15 to TRBJ1-5; D gene ambiguous. CDR1 and CDR2 from the germline V gene are LNHNV and YYDKDF (reference sequence). The V and J ends lost 6 bases and 6 bases respectively, with 9 bases between them. The CDR3 sequence is 12 residues long.

This clonotype has more than one count but fewer than ten. The chain employs TRBV3-1 and TRBJ2-5; 7 bases fit TRBD2. The V segment lost 2 bases and the J segment 7 bases; nucleotides outside the gene matches: 7. Germline CDR1 LGHDT, CDR2 YNNKEL (reference sequence). CDR3 length equals 14 residues. The CDR3 DNA reads as TGTGCCAGCAGCCAACTTGGCGGGGGAGCGACCCAGTACTTC. Its protein is CASSQLGGGATQYF.

The rearrangement joins TRBV5-1 to TRBJ2-1; no clear D gene. The germline CDR1 and CDR2 sequences are SGHRS and YFSETQ. V was pared by 0 bases and J by 4 bases, with 8 bases between. There are 14 residues in the CDR3. The CDR3 reads CASSLDPLYNEQFF. CDR3 sequence (DNA): TGCGCCAGCAGCTTGGACCCCCTTTACAATGAGCAGTTCTTC.

The V call is TRBV3-1, the J call TRBJ1-4; 9 bases map to TRBD1. Germline values: CDR1 LGHDT, CDR2 YNNKEL (reference sequence). After removal of 2 bases from V and 8 bases from J, the junction contained 6 bases not matched to a gene. There are 15 residues in the CDR3. The DNA for the CDR3 is TGTGCCAGCAGCCAATACAGGGGGCTTGAAGAAAAACTGTTTTTT. This sequence encodes CASSQYRGLEEKLFF.